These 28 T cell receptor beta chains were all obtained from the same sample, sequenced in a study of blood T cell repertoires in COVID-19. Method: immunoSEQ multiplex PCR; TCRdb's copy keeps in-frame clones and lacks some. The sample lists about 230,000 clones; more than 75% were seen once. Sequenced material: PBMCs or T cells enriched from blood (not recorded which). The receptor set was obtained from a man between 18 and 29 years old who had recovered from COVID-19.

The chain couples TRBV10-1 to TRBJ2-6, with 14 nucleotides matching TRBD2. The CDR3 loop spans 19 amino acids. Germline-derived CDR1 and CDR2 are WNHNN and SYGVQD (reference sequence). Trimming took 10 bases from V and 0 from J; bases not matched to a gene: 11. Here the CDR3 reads CATQPGLAGAGSGANVLTF. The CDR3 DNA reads TGCGCCACCCAACCGGGACTAGCGGGGGCCGGCTCTGGGGCCAACGTCCTGACTTTC.

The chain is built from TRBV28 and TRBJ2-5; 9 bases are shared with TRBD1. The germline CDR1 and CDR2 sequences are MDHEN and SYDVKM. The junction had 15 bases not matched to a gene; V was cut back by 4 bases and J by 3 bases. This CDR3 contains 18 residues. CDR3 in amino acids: CASSSLSLDRGKEETQYF. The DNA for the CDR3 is TGTGCCAGCAGTTCCCTATCCCTAGACAGGGGGAAAGAAGAGACCCAGTACTTC.

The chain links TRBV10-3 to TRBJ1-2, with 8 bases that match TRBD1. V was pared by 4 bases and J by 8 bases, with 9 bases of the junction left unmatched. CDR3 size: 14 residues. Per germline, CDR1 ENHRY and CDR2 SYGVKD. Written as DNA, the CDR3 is TGTGCCATCAGTGGGACAGGGCTCTCAGGAGGCTACACCTTC. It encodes CAISGTGLSGGYTF.

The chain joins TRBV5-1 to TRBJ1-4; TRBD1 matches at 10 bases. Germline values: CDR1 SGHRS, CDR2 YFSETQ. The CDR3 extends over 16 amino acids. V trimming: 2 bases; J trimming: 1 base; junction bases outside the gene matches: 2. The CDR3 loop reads CASSLRTGGTNEKLFF. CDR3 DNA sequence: TGCGCCAGCAGCTTAAGGACAGGGGGAACTAATGAAAAACTGTTTTTT.

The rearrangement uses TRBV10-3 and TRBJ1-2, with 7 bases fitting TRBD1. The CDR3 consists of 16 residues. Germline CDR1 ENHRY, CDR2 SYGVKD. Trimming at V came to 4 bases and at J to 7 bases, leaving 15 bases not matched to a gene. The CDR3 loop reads CAISVGLRGRDGGYTF. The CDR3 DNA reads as TGTGCCATCAGTGTTGGGCTGAGGGGGCGCGACGGTGGCTACACCTTC.

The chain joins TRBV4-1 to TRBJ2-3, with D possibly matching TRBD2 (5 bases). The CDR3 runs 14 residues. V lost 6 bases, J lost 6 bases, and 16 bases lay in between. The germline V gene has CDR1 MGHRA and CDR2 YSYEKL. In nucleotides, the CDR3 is TGCGCCAGCAGGGATTTAGGTGGGGAGGATACGCAGTATTTT. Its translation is CASRDLGGEDTQYF.

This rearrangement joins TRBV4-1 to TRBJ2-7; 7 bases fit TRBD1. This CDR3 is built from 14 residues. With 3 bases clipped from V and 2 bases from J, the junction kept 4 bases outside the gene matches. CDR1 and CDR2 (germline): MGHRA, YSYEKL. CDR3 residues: CASSQGTAAYEQYF. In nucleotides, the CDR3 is TGCGCCAGCAGCCAGGGGACAGCAGCCTACGAGCAGTACTTC.

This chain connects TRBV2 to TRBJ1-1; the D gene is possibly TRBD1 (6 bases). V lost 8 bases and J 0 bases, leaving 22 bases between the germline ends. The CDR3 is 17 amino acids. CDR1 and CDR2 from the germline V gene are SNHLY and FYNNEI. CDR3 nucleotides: TGTGCCAGCTTTGAGGGGGTCTTGGGCAGGTTGAACACTGAAGCTTTCTTT. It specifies CASFEGVLGRLNTEAFF.

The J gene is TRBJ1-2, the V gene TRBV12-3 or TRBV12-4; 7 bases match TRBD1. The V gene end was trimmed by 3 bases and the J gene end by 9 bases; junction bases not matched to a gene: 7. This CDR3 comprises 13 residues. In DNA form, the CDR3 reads TGTGCCAGCAGTTTGCAGGGGGGAAATAGCTACACCTTC. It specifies CASSLQGGNSYTF.

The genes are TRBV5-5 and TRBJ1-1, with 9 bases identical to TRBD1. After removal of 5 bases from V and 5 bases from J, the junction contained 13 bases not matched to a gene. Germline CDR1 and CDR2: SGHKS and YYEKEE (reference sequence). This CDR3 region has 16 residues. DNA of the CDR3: TGTGCCAGCAGATATGGGACAGGGACCCTAAAGACTGAAGCTTTCTTT. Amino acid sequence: CASRYGTGTLKTEAFF. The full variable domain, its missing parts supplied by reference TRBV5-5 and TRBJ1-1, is DAGVTQSPTHLIKTRGQQVTLRCSPISGHKSVSWYQQVLGQGPQFIFQYYEKEERGRGNFPDRFSARQFPNYSSELNVNALLLGDSALYLCASRYGTGTLKTEAFFGQGTRLTVV.

The CDR3 DNA sequence: TGCAGTGCTAGTGAGCGGGGGGGCCGCCCAGATACGCAGTATTTT. Translating gives CSASERGGRPDTQYF. The chain uses TRBV20-1 and TRBJ2-3; the match to TRBD2 covers 10 bases. Germline values: CDR1 DFQATT, CDR2 SNEGSKA (reference sequence). Unmatched junction bases numbered 7, after V lost 3 bases and J lost 4 bases. The CDR3 spans 15 residues.

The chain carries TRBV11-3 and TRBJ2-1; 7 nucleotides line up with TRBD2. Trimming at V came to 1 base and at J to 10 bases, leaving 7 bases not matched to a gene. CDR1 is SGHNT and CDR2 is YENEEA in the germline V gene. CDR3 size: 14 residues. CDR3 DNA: TGTGCCAGCAGCTTAGGGCTTCAAGCGGGAGAGCAGTTCTTC. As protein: CASSLGLQAGEQFF.

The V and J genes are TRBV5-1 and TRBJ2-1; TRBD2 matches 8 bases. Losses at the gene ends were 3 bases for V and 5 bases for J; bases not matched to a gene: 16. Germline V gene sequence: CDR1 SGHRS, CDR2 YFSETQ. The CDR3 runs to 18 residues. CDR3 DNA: TGCGCCAGCAGCTGGCAACCCACCGGGGCGGGAGGACACAATGAGCAGTTCTTC. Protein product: CASSWQPTGAGGHNEQFF.

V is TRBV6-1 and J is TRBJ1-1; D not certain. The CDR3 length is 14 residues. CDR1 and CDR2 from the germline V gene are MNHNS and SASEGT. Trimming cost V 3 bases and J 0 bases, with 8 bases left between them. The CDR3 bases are TGTGCCAGCAGTGAGGGCAGTATGAACACTGAAGCTTTCTTT. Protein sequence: CASSEGSMNTEAFF.

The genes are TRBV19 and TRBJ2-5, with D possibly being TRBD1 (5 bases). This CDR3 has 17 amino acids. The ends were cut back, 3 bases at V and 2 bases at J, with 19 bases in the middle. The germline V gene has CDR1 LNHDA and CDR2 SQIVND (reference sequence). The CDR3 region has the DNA TGTGCCAGTAGTATGAGTCAGGGAATACTCAGGCAAGAGACCCAGTACTTC. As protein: CASSMSQGILRQETQYF.

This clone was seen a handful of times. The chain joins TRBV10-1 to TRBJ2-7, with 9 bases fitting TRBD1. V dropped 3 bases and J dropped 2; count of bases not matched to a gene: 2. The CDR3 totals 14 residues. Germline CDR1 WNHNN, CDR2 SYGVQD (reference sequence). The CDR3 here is CASSERTGAYEQYF. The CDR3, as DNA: TGCGCCAGCAGTGAAAGGACAGGGGCCTACGAGCAGTACTTC.

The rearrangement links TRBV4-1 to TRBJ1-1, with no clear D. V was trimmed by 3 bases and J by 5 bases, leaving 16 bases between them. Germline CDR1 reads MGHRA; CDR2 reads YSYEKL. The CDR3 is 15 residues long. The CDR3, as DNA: TGCGCCAGCAGCCAGGAAGAGGGCTTGTGGACTGAAGCTTTCTTT. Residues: CASSQEEGLWTEAFF.

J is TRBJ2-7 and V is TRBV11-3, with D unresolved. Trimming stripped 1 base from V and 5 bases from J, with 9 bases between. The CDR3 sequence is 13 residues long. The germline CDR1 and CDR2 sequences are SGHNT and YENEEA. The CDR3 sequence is CASSLGPSDEQYF. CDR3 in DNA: TGTGCCAGCAGCTTAGGTCCGTCCGACGAGCAGTACTTC. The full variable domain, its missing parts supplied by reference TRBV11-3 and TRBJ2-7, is EAGVVQSPRYKIIEKKQPVAFWCNPISGHNTLYWYLQNLGQGPELLIRYENEEAVDDSQLPKDRFSAERLKGVDSTLKIQPAELGDSAVYLCASSLGPSDEQYFGPGTRLTVT.

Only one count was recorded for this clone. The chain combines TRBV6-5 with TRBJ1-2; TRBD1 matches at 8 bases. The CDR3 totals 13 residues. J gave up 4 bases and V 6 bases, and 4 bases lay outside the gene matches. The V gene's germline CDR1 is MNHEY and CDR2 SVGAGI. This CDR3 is CASRTGVVYGYTF. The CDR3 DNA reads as TGTGCCAGCAGGACAGGGGTGGTCTATGGCTACACCTTC.

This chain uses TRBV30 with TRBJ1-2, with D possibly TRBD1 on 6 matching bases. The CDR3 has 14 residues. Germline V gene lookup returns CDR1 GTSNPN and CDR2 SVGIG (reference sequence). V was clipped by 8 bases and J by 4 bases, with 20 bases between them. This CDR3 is CAGGLRTETYGYTF. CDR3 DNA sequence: TGTGCCGGGGGACTAAGGACAGAGACCTATGGCTACACCTTC.

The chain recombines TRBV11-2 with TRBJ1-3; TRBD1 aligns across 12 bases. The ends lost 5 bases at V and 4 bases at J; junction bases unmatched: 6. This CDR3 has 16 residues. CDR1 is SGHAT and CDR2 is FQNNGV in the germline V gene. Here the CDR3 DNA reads TGTGCCAGCAGCCCTTTGGGACAGGGGGCGGGAAACACCATATATTTT. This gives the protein CASSPLGQGAGNTIYF.

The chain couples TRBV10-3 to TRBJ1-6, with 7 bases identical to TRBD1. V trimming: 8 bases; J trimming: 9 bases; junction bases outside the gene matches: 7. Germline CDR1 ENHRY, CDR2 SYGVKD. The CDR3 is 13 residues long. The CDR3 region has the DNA TGTGCCATCCTAAGGGACAGTGGTTCACCCCTCCACTTT. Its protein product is CAILRDSGSPLHF.

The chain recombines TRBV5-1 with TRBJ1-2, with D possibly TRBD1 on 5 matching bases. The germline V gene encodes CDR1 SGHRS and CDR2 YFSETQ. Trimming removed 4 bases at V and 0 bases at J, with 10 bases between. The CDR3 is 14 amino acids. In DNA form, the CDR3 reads TGCGCCAGCAGCCAGGGAGGGGCTAACTATGGCTACACCTTC. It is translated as CASSQGGANYGYTF.

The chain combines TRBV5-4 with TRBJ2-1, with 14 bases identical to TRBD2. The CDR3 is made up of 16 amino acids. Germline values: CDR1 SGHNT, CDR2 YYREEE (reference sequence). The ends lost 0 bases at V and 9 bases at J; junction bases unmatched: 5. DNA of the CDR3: TGTGCCAGCAGCTTGGAGGGACTAGCGGGAGTTGGTGAGCAGTTCTTC. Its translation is CASSLEGLAGVGEQFF.

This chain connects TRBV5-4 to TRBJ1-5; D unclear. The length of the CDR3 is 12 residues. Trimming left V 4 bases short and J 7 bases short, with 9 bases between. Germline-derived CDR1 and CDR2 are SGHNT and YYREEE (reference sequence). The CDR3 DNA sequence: TGTGCCAGCAGCAGCGCGGGGCAGCCCCAGCATTTT. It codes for CASSSAGQPQHF.

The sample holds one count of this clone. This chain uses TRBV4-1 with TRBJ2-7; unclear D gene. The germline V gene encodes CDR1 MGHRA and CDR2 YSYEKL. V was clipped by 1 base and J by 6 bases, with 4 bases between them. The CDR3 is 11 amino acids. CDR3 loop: CASSQGPEQYF. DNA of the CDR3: TGCGCCAGCAGCCAAGGGCCCGAGCAGTACTTC.

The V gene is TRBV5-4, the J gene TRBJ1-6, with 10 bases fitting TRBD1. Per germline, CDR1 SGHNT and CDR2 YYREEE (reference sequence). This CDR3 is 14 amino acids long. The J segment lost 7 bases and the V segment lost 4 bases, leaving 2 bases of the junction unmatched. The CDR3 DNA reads TGTGCCAGCAGCAAGGGACAGGGGAATTCACCCCTCCACTTT. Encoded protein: CASSKGQGNSPLHF.

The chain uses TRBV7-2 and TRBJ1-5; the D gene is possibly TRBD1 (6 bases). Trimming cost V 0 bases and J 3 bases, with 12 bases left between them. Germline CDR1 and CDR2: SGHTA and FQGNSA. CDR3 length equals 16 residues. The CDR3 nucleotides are TGTGCCAGCAGCTTAGCCGTTCGGACAGACAATCAGCCCCAGCATTTT. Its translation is CASSLAVRTDNQPQHF.